This T cell receptor (beta chain) originates from a study of blood T cell repertoires in COVID-19. The table came from immunoSEQ multiplex PCR; TCRdb's copy has only in-frame clones and leaves some out. The sample records some 140,000 clones, roughly 78% being singletons. The CDR3 spans 16 residues. Trimming took 4 bases from V and 0 from J; bases not matched to a gene: 6. Germline CDR1 is SQVTM and CDR2 is ANQGSEA. The chain carries TRBV29-1 and TRBJ2-2; 9 nucleotides agree with TRBD1. The TCR comes from a man older than 75 with acute or convalescent COVID-19. The specimen sequenced was peripheral blood. CDR3 coding DNA: TGCAGCGTTGCTCTTGGGACAGGGCCGAACACCGGGGAGCTGTTTTTT. Its protein product is CSVALGTGPNTGELFF.